The rows below give T cell receptor beta chains drawn from one sample of a study of control samples from healthy donors and cancer patients. Method: immunoSEQ multiplex PCR; TCRdb's copy keeps in-frame clones and lacks some. The sample yields tens of thousands of clones, less than 95% seen once. Material: PBMCs. These receptors all come from a man aged 30-40 years with colorectal cancer. CDR3s include the opening cysteine and the closing phenylalanine or tryptophan. D genes are given only for firm matches. The size field is filled for only some rows; it gives once, few, many or a size class.

>TRBV19|.|TRBJ2-1|TRBD2
TGTGCCAGTAGTACCTCGGGACTATTATTGGATGAGCAGTTCTTC
CASSTSGLLLDEQFF
>TRBV30|.|TRBJ1-5|.
TGTGCCTGGAGTGTAGGGGTGAGCAATCAGCCCCAGCATTTT
CAWSVGVSNQPQHF
>TRBV11-2|.|TRBJ1-4|.
TGTGCCAGCAGCTTAGCCAGACTTGCAACTAATGAAAAACTGTTTTTT
CASSLARLATNEKLFF
>TRBV6-2/TRBV6-3|.|TRBJ2-2|.
TGTGCCAGCAGTTCAGGGGGGGACACCGGGGAGCTGTTTTTT
CASSSGGDTGELFF
>TRBV6-2/TRBV6-3|.|TRBJ2-1|TRBD2
TGTGCCAGCAGCCCTCCGGGGGGGAGCTCCAATGAGCAGTTCTTC
CASSPPGGSSNEQFF
>TRBV19|once|TRBJ1-2|TRBD1
TGTGCCACCCGCCGCCGGGACAGCCCGAACTATGGCTACACCTTC
CATRRRDSPNYGYTF
>TRBV5-4|.|TRBJ2-5|TRBD1
TGTGCCAGCAGCTCAACAGGGGTCTTAGAGACCCAGTACTTC
CASSSTGVLETQYF
>TRBV10-3|.|TRBJ2-1|.
TGTGCCATCACCCCTGGCCACTCAGCCTACAATGAGCAGTTCTTC
CAITPGHSAYNEQFF
>TRBV10-3|.|TRBJ2-1|TRBD2
TGTGCCATCCAACAGACGGGACTAGCGGGGAATGAGCAGTTCTTC
CAIQQTGLAGNEQFF
>TRBV24-1|few|TRBJ2-3|.
TGTGCCACCACGGACGCTTATTTTCAGCAGTATTTT
CATTDAYFQQYF
>TRBV18|.|TRBJ1-6|.
TGTGCCAGCTCACAGGGGATGGAAGAATCACCCCTCCACTTT
CASSQGMEESPLHF
>TRBV2|.|TRBJ2-3|.
TGTGCCAGCAGGGCTGACAGCACAGATACGCAGTATTTT
CASRADSTDTQYF
>TRBV2|.|TRBJ2-1|.
TGTGCCAGCACGTGGGGGGATGAGCAGTTCTTC
CASTWGDEQFF
>TRBV2|.|TRBJ1-4|.
TGTGCCAGCAGTGAAGAGCAGACAGCAACTAATGAAAAACTGTTTTTT
CASSEEQTATNEKLFF
>TRBV28|.|TRBJ1-5|TRBD1
TGTGCCAGCAGGTACAGGGGCAACCCTCAGCCCCAGCATTTT
CASRYRGNPQPQHF
>TRBV7-8|.|TRBJ2-2|.
TGTGCCAGCAGCTTAAAACTCAGGGGGGGCCACACCGGGGAGCTGTTTTTT
CASSLKLRGGHTGELFF
>TRBV6-2/TRBV6-3|.|TRBJ1-5|.
TGTGCCAGCAGTTACGGGGGCCTTTCGGCCCAGCATTTT
CASSYGGLSAQHF
>TRBV30|.|TRBJ1-5|.
TGTGCCTGGAGTGTTGGGAGGCTTACAGGGATTGGCAATCAGCCCCAGCATTTT
CAWSVGRLTGIGNQPQHF
>TRBV5-4|.|TRBJ2-3|.
TGTGCCAGCAGCAATTTTGAAGGAACAGATACGCAGTATTTT
CASSNFEGTDTQYF
>TRBV21-1|.|TRBJ2-2|.
TGTGCCAGCAGCAAAGAGAGGGGCAGGGAAGGACCCACCGGGGAGCTGTTTTTT
CASSKERGREGPTGELFF
>TRBV10-3|.|TRBJ2-4|TRBD2
TGTGCCATCAGTGATTCGGGGCGGGGGAACAAAAACATTCAGTACTTC
CAISDSGRGNKNIQYF
>TRBV9|.|TRBJ2-2|TRBD1
TGTGCCAGCAGCGTAGATGGACAGGCCTTTACCGGGGAGCTGTTTTTT
CASSVDGQAFTGELFF
>TRBV4-3|.|TRBJ1-2|.
TGCGCCAGCAGCCAAGATACAGGGAACTATGGCTACACCTTC
CASSQDTGNYGYTF
>TRBV15|.|TRBJ1-2|.
TGTGCCACCAGCAGAGGAGGGCAGGGCTATGGCTACACCTTC
CATSRGGQGYGYTF
>TRBV7-2|.|TRBJ1-1|.
TGTGCCAGCAGCCCAGGCAGGGCGGAGACTGAAGCTTTCTTT
CASSPGRAETEAFF
>TRBV14|.|TRBJ1-4|TRBD1
TGTGCCAGCAGCCCCTTAGGGGGCGATGAAAAACTGTTTTTT
CASSPLGGDEKLFF
>TRBV6-4|.|TRBJ2-2|.
TGTGCCAGCAGTGTGCTGTGGGGGGCGAACACCGGGGAGCTGTTTTTT
CASSVLWGANTGELFF
>TRBV5-1|.|TRBJ1-1|TRBD1
TGCGCCAGCAGCTCAAACAGGGGGGGCTGGCAAGCTTTCTTT
CASSSNRGGWQAFF
>TRBV5-4|.|TRBJ1-2|TRBD1
TGTGCCAGCAGCACTTCGACAGGGCCAAATCTCGGCTACACCTTC
CASSTSTGPNLGYTF
>TRBV28|few|TRBJ2-7|.
TGTGCCAGCAGTTTATCAGGGAGCTCCTACGAGCAGTACTTC
CASSLSGSSYEQYF
>TRBV6-2/TRBV6-3|.|TRBJ1-1|.
TGTGCCAGCAGTTACTCGTGGACTGAAGCTTTCTTT
CASSYSWTEAFF
>TRBV9|.|TRBJ1-2|.
TGTGCCAGCAGCCCCCACCCAGATAGGCCCACCCTAGGCTATGGCTACACCTTC
CASSPHPDRPTLGYGYTF
>TRBV6-2/TRBV6-3|.|TRBJ1-2|TRBD1
TGTGCCAGCAGCCTTCTTCAGACAGGGGGCGAAGATGGCTACACCTTC
CASSLLQTGGEDGYTF
>TRBV27|.|TRBJ1-6|.
TGTGCCAGCAGTTTAGGGGGCGCGAGGGGTGATTCACCCCTCCACTTT
CASSLGGARGDSPLHF
>TRBV9|.|TRBJ2-7|TRBD1
TGTGCCAGCAGCGTGACAGGGTCCTACGAGCAGTACTTC
CASSVTGSYEQYF
>TRBV12-3/TRBV12-4|.|TRBJ1-6|.
TGTGCCAGCAGTTTATGGGGTTCACCCCTCCACTTT
CASSLWGSPLHF
>TRBV3-1/TRBV3-2|.|TRBJ2-2|.
TGTGCCAGCAGCCAAGTGTATAAGGGGCCCCCGAACACCGGGGAGCTGTTTTTT
CASSQVYKGPPNTGELFF
>TRBV11-2|.|TRBJ2-1|TRBD2
TGTGCCAGTTCCCCAAGCGGGGGGGCCTATGAGCAGTTCTTC
CASSPSGGAYEQFF
>TRBV5-4|.|TRBJ1-1|.
TGTGCCAGCAGCATCAGGGGTGTGAACACTGAAGCTTTCTTT
CASSIRGVNTEAFF
>TRBV5-8|once|TRBJ1-2|.
TGTGCCAGCAGCCCCGGGGGTATGAAACTGTCCTATGGCTACACCTTC
CASSPGGMKLSYGYTF
>TRBV30|.|TRBJ2-5|TRBD2
TGTGCCTGGAGTGCCTATTCGGGAGGGGGCCAAGAGACCCAGTACTTC
CAWSAYSGGGQETQYF
>TRBV10-3|.|TRBJ1-3|.
TGTGCCATCAGTGACTCAGGGTTCGCAGGTGGAAACACCATATATTTT
CAISDSGFAGGNTIYF
>TRBV30|.|TRBJ2-1|TRBD2
TGTGCCTGGAAACGGGGGGGCCTCAATGAGCAGTTCTTC
CAWKRGGLNEQFF
>TRBV3-1/TRBV3-2|.|TRBJ2-1|TRBD1
TGTGCCAGCAGCCATATAGGGGGCCGAGAGTTCTTC
CASSHIGGREFF
>TRBV18|.|TRBJ1-5|.
TGTGCCAGCTCACCGGGACCAAGGGAAGCCCAGCATTTT
CASSPGPREAQHF
>TRBV6-5|.|TRBJ1-6|.
TGTGCCAGCAGTTACCTTAATTCACCCCTCCACTTT
CASSYLNSPLHF
>TRBV6-2/TRBV6-3|few|TRBJ1-2|.
TGTGCCAGCAGTTATGCTGCCTTCCAGGGTAACTATGGCTACACCTTC
CASSYAAFQGNYGYTF
>TRBV24-1|.|TRBJ1-1|.
TGTGCCACACGGCACGGACCTGAAGCTTTCTTT
CATRHGPEAFF
>TRBV7-9|.|TRBJ1-2|TRBD1
TGTGCCAGCAGCTCAGGGGGGCCTAACTATGGCTACACCTTC
CASSSGGPNYGYTF
>TRBV24-1|.|TRBJ1-2|TRBD1
TGTGCCACCAGTGATAACAGGGGCTATGGCTACACCTTC
CATSDNRGYGYTF
>TRBV10-2|few|TRBJ1-1|.
TGCGCCAGCAGTCGACAGTCGAACACTGAAGCTTTCTTT
CASSRQSNTEAFF
>TRBV27|.|TRBJ1-2|TRBD1
TGTGCCAGCCGACAGGGCCTTGATGGCTACACCTTC
CASRQGLDGYTF
>TRBV7-9|.|TRBJ2-3|TRBD2
TGTGCCAGCAGCCGTCGTGGGACTAGCGGGGGAGATACGCAGTATTTT
CASSRRGTSGGDTQYF
>TRBV6-5|.|TRBJ2-7|.
TGTGCCAGCAGGGAGGGACCGACCTCCTACGAGCAGTACTTC
CASREGPTSYEQYF
>TRBV4-3|.|TRBJ1-1|.
TGCGCCAGCAGCCTCCTAACGGGGGGAAACACTGAAGCTTTCTTT
CASSLLTGGNTEAFF
>TRBV6-5|.|TRBJ1-1|.
TGTGCCAGCAGTAGGGGAGGGGGGGCTGAAGCTTTCTTT
CASSRGGGAEAFF
>TRBV30|once|TRBJ1-2|.
TGTGCCTGGAGCACTAGGTCGTTCGGTGCCTGTTCCTTC
CAWSTRSFGACSF